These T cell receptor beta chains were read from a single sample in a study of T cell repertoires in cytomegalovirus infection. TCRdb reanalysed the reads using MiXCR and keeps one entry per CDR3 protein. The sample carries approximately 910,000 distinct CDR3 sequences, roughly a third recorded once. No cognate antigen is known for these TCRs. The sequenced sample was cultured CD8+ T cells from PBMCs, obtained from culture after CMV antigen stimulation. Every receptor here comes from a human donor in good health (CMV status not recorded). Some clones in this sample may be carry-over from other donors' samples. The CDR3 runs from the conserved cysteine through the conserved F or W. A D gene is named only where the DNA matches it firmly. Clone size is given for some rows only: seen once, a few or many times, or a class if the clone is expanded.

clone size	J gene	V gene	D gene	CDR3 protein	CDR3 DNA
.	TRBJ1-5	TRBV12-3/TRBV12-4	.	CASSFGAADQPQHF	TGTGCCAGCAGCTTCGGGGCGGCGGATCAGCCCCAGCATTTT
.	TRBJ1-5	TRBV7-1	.	CASSRQGPQHF	TGTGCCAGCAGCCGTCAAGGGCCCCAGCATTTT
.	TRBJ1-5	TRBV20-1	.	CSARGAEGVQPQHF	TGCAGTGCCCGGGGGGCAGAAGGCGTTCAGCCCCAGCATTTT
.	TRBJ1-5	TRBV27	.	CASSLHQAGNQPQHF	TGTGCCAGCAGTTTACATCAGGCTGGCAATCAGCCCCAGCATTTT
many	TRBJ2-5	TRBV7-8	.	CASSPLQETQYF	TGTGCCAGCAGCCCCCTTCAAGAGACCCAGTACTTC
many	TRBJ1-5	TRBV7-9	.	CASSLAGQPQHF	TGTGCCAGCAGCTTAGCGGGACAGCCCCAGCATTTT
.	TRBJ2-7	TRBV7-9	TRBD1	CAGRTGDSYEQYF	TGTGCCGGAAGGACAGGGGACTCCTACGAGCAGTACTTC
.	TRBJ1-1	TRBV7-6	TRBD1	CASSSWTGENTEAFF	TGTGCTAGCAGCTCTTGGACAGGGGAGAACACTGAAGCTTTCTTT
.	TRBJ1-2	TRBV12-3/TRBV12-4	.	CASSLRVGLNYGYTF	TGTGCCAGCAGTTTGCGGGTAGGGCTAAACTATGGCTACACCTTC
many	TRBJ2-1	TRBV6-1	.	CASSLTWKARDEQFF	TGTGCCAGCAGCCTCACCTGGAAGGCCCGGGATGAGCAGTTCTTC
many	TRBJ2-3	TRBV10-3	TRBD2	CATVSRDLPVAGGTDTQYF	TGTGCCACCGTTTCCCGGGACCTACCCGTAGCGGGGGGTACAGATACGCAGTATTTT
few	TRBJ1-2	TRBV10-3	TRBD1	CAIKEAGQEAYGYTF	TGTGCCATCAAGGAGGCGGGACAGGAGGCCTATGGCTACACCTTC
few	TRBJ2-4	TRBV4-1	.	CASSLRNLAKNIQYF	TGCGCCAGCAGCCTACGGAATCTAGCCAAAAACATTCAGTACTTC
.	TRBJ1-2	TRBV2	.	CARLRPAYGYTF	TGTGCCAGATTGAGACCGGCCTATGGCTACACCTTC
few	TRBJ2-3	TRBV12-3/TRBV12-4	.	CATLGGSTDTQYF	TGTGCCACCCTAGGGGGGTCCACAGATACGCAGTATTTT
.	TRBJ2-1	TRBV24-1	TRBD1	CATSDFRGGHYEQFF	TGTGCCACCAGTGATTTCCGAGGGGGCCATTATGAGCAGTTCTTC
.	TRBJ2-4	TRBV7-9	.	CASSPPPFDRAKNIQYF	TGTGCCAGCAGCCCCCCCCCTTTCGACAGGGCCAAAAACATTCAGTACTTC
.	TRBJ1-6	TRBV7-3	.	CASSFLAGDNSPLHF	TGTGCCAGCAGCTTCCTGGCGGGGGACAATTCACCCCTCCACTTT
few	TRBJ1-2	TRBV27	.	CASSFFGQRNSYGYTF	TGTGCCAGCAGTTTTTTCGGACAGCGAAATTCCTATGGCTACACCTTC
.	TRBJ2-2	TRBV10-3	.	CATGSNTGELFF	TGTGCCACGGGGTCGAACACCGGGGAGCTGTTTTTT
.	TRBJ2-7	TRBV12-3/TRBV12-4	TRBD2	CASSLAWRGDRSNEQYF	TGTGCCAGCAGTTTAGCGTGGCGGGGGGACCGTTCCAACGAGCAGTACTTC
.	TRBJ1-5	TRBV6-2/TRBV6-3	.	CASSYSNGDNVYIYSNQPQHF	TGTGCCAGCAGTTACTCGAATGGGGACAACGTCTATATTTATAGCAATCAGCCCCAGCATTTT
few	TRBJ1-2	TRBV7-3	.	CASSWNEFNYGYTF	TGTGCCAGCAGCTGGAATGAATTTAACTATGGCTACACCTTC
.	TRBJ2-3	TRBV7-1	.	CVSRYRDPSTDTQYF	TGTGTCAGCAGATACCGGGACCCTAGCACAGATACGCAGTATTTT
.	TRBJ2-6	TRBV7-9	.	CASSLSSLGRPSGANVLTF	TGTGCCAGCAGCTTATCGTCTCTGGGCAGGCCCTCTGGGGCCAACGTCCTGACTTTC
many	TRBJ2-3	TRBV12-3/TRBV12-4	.	CASRPLRWESTDTQYF	TGTGCCAGCAGACCCCTCAGGTGGGAAAGCACAGATACGCAGTATTTT
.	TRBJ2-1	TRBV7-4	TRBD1	CASSFRDRPPPYNEQFF	TGTGCCAGCAGCTTCAGGGACAGGCCTCCACCCTACAATGAGCAGTTCTTC
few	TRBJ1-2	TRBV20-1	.	CSAVDRTGYTF	TGCAGTGCAGTAGACAGGACTGGCTACACCTTC
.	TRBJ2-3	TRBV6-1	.	CASGPEAPEGPDTQYF	TGTGCCAGCGGCCCGGAGGCCCCAGAGGGTCCAGATACGCAGTATTTT
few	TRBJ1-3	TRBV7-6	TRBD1	CASSPTQTGSGNTIYF	TGTGCCAGCAGCCCAACGCAGACAGGGAGTGGAAACACCATATATTTT
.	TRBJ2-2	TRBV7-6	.	CASSLRGAATGELFF	TGTGCCAGCAGCTTACGAGGGGCGGCCACCGGGGAGCTGTTTTTT
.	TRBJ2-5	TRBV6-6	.	CASSYSVRGVGRQETQYF	TGTGCCAGCAGTTACTCGGTTCGGGGCGTCGGTCGCCAAGAGACCCAGTACTTC
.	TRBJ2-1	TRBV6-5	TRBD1	CASSYSGQGYNEQFF	TGTGCCAGCAGTTACTCCGGACAGGGCTACAATGAGCAGTTCTTC
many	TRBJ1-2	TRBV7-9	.	CASSPPGRANYGYTF	TGTGCCAGCAGCCCCCCGGGGCGCGCTAACTATGGCTACACCTTC
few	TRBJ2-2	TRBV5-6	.	CASSPWGDTGELFF	TGTGCCAGCAGCCCTTGGGGGGACACCGGGGAGCTGTTTTTT
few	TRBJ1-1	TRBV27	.	CASSGGWTEAFF	TGTGCCAGCAGTGGTGGTTGGACTGAAGCTTTCTTT
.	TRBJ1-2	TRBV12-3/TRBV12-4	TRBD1	CASSFIRTGLDYGYTF	TGTGCCAGCAGTTTTATTAGGACAGGTTTGGACTATGGCTACACCTTC
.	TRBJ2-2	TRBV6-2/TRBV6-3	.	CATLQDTGELFF	TGTGCCACGCTACAGGACACCGGGGAGCTGTTTTTT
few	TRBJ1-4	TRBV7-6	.	CASSLVRGATNEKLFF	TGTGCCAGCAGCTTAGTCAGGGGCGCAACTAATGAAAAACTGTTTTTT
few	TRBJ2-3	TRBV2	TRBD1	CAIRGQEGTDTQYF	TGTGCCATAAGGGGACAGGAGGGGACAGATACGCAGTATTTT
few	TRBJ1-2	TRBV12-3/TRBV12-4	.	CASSLGGKGYGYTF	TGTGCCAGCAGTTTAGGGGGCAAGGGCTATGGCTACACCTTC
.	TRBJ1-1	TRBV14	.	CASRAEGVTEAFF	TGTGCCAGCAGGGCCGAGGGAGTGACTGAAGCTTTCTTT
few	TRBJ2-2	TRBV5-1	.	CASSFSGATNTGELFF	TGCGCCAGCAGCTTTTCTGGAGCCACGAACACCGGGGAGCTGTTTTTT
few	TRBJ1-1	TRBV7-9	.	CGDPEAFF	TGTGGTGACCCTGAAGCTTTCTTT
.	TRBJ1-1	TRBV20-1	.	CSARRVGNPEAFF	TGCAGTGCCAGGAGGGTTGGAAACCCTGAAGCTTTCTTT
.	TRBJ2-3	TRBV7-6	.	CASSQRGGDFTDTQYF	TGTGCCAGCAGCCAGAGGGGTGGGGATTTCACAGATACGCAGTATTTT
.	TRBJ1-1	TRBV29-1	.	CSEGHPEAFF	TGCAGCGAAGGACACCCTGAAGCTTTCTTT